One sample yielded the 15 T cell receptor beta chains listed below, sequenced in a study of blood T cell repertoires in COVID-19. Only in-frame clones appear in the TCRdb table, and some are missing; sequencing was by immunoSEQ multiplex PCR. Of about 160,000 clones listed, approximately 84% were seen once; the top ten hold under 7%. Sequencing used peripheral blood. The origin of the receptors is a woman between 50 and 59 years old with COVID-19, enrolled during active disease.

This clone was detected only once. The J gene is TRBJ1-5, the V gene TRBV19; D ambiguous. The germline V and J ends were trimmed by 5 bases and 3 bases, with 8 bases remaining between them. The CDR3 is 13 amino acids. From germline, CDR1 is LNHDA and CDR2 SQIVND (reference sequence). The CDR3 is CASSFGNNQPQHF. The CDR3 DNA reads as TGTGCCAGTAGTTTCGGGAACAATCAGCCCCAGCATTTT.

This clone has only one observation. This chain uses TRBV5-1 with TRBJ1-1; D might be TRBD1 (6 bases). CDR3 length: 14 amino acids. CDR1 and CDR2 from the germline V gene are SGHRS and YFSETQ. V was shortened by 5 bases and J by 0 bases, with 11 bases between the two germline ends. In nucleotides, the CDR3 is TGCGCCAGCAGGGGGGACACAATGAACACTGAAGCTTTCTTT. This codes for CASRGDTMNTEAFF.

The genes are TRBV19 and TRBJ2-7; 11 bases match TRBD1. Per germline, CDR1 LNHDA and CDR2 SQIVND (reference sequence). CDR3 length: 15 amino acids. J gave up 4 bases and V 4 bases, and 6 bases lay outside the gene matches. The CDR3: CASSTGQGAVYEQYF. The CDR3 region has the DNA TGTGCCAGTAGTACAGGACAGGGGGCAGTATACGAGCAGTACTTC.

This clone was observed at least ten times. The rearrangement links TRBV5-1 to TRBJ2-7, with 9 bases identical to TRBD1. J lost 2 bases, V lost 4 bases, and 7 bases had no gene match. Germline V gene sequence: CDR1 SGHRS, CDR2 YFSETQ. This CDR3 contains 15 residues. The CDR3 DNA sequence: TGCGCCAGCAGCGTCGGGACAGGGTTTACCTACGAGCAGTACTTC. Its translation: CASSVGTGFTYEQYF.

The V call is TRBV27, the J call TRBJ1-5; D perhaps matches TRBD1 (6 bases). The ends were cut back, 3 bases at V and 3 bases at J, with 9 bases in the middle. Looked up from germline, CDR1 is MNHEY and CDR2 is SMNVEV (reference sequence). The CDR3 length is 14 residues. CDR3 DNA sequence: TGTGCCAGCAGTTTCAGGGGACCCAATCAGCCCCAGCATTTT. Translating gives CASSFRGPNQPQHF.

This clone was observed once. This chain uses TRBV3-1 (or the pseudogene TRBV3-2) with TRBJ2-7, with 7 nucleotides matching TRBD1. The CDR3 extends over 14 amino acids. Trimming cost V 4 bases and J 2 bases; bases outside gene matches: 5. The V gene's germline CDR1 is LGHDT and CDR2 YNNKEL (reference sequence). CDR3 loop: CASSPGTATYEQYF. The CDR3 DNA reads TGTGCCAGCAGCCCCGGGACAGCGACCTACGAGCAGTACTTC.

The chain carries TRBV19 and TRBJ1-1; 8 positions match TRBD1. This CDR3 is built from 13 residues. J lost 4 bases, V lost 6 bases, and 4 bases had no gene match. The germline V gene has CDR1 LNHDA and CDR2 SQIVND (reference sequence). CDR3 residues: CASRTTGGTEAFF. The CDR3 DNA follows: TGTGCCAGTAGAACCACAGGGGGCACTGAAGCTTTCTTT.

This clone showed up just once. The V gene is TRBV4-1, the J gene TRBJ1-3; no firm D call. Trimming cost V 1 base and J 0 bases, with 10 bases left between them. This CDR3 contains 16 residues. Per germline, CDR1 MGHRA and CDR2 YSYEKL. The CDR3 DNA reads TGCGCCAGCAGCCAAGTGGAGGCCCTCTCTGGAAACACCATATATTTT. It is translated as CASSQVEALSGNTIYF.

A single count supports this clone. The V call is TRBV10-1, the J call TRBJ2-4, with 7 bases fitting TRBD1. V dropped 4 bases and J dropped 0; count of bases not matched to a gene: 6. There are 16 residues in the CDR3. Germline V lookup: CDR1 WNHNN, CDR2 SYGVQD (reference sequence). The CDR3 is CASSGTGTLAKNIQYF. Written as DNA, the CDR3 is TGCGCCAGCAGTGGGACAGGAACACTAGCCAAAAACATTCAGTACTTC.

This chain connects TRBV4-3 to TRBJ1-4; possibly TRBD1 for D (5 bases). The CDR3 length is 15 residues. Per germline, CDR1 LGHNA and CDR2 YSLEER. The V end lost 0 bases, the J end lost 1 base, and 6 bases lay between the germline ends. The CDR3 DNA sequence: TGCGCCAGCAGCCAAGATCAGGGAACTAATGAAAAACTGTTTTTT. It yields the protein CASSQDQGTNEKLFF.

The rearrangement uses TRBV6-2 or TRBV6-3 and TRBJ1-5; D remains ambiguous. Trimming shortened V by 0 bases and J by 0 bases, and 12 bases separated the two germline ends. The CDR3 totals 17 residues. Germline-derived CDR1 and CDR2 are MNHEY and SVGEGT. CDR3 loop: CASSYSISKYSNQPQHF. The DNA for the CDR3 is TGTGCCAGCAGTTACTCGATAAGCAAGTATAGCAATCAGCCCCAGCATTTT.

The J gene is TRBJ2-2, the V gene TRBV7-9, with TRBD1 identical over 7 bases. Unmatched junction bases numbered 1, after V lost 5 bases and J lost 1 base. CDR3 length: 14 residues. Germline CDR1 reads SEHNR; CDR2 reads FQNEAQ (reference sequence). The CDR3 is CASSRQGNTGELFF. The CDR3 DNA reads TGTGCCAGCAGCAGACAGGGGAACACCGGGGAGCTGTTTTTT.

This chain links TRBV7-2 with TRBJ2-1; tentative D call: TRBD2 (5 bases). The CDR3 contains 15 residues. Trimming removed 5 bases at V and 0 bases at J, with 11 bases between. Germline CDR1 SGHTA, CDR2 FQGNSA. CDR3 residues: CASSRQRSSYNEQFF. CDR3 DNA: TGTGCCAGCAGCCGTCAGCGGTCCTCCTACAATGAGCAGTTCTTC. Together with reference TRBV7-2 and TRBJ2-1, the CDR3 gives the full variable domain: GAGVSQSPSNKVTEKGKDVELRCDPISGHTALYWYRQSLGQGLEFLIYFQGNSAPDKSGLPSDRFSAERTGGSVSTLTIQRTQQEDSAVYLCASSRQRSSYNEQFFGPGTRLTVL.

This clone was counted only a few times. The chain links TRBV2 to TRBJ2-3, with D possibly TRBD2 on 6 matching bases. The CDR3 loop spans 12 amino acids. Between the trimmed V and J ends, which lost 2 bases and 10 bases, there was a span of 10 bases. Looked up from germline, CDR1 is SNHLY and CDR2 is FYNNEI. The CDR3 region has the DNA TGTGCCAGCAGTGAAACGGGGGATTCGCAGTATTTT. Translation: CASSETGDSQYF. Based on the CDR3 plus reference TRBV2 and TRBJ2-3, the full variable domain is EPEVTQTPSHQVTQMGQEVILRCVPISNHLYFYWYRQILGQKVEFLVSFYNNEISEKSEIFDDQFSVERPDGSNFTLKIRSTKLEDSAMYFCASSETGDSQYFGPGTRLTVL.

The J gene is TRBJ1-6, the V gene TRBV7-9; D is undetermined. V was shortened by 2 bases and J by 6 bases, with 11 bases between the two germline ends. CDR3 length equals 15 residues. The germline V gene has CDR1 SEHNR and CDR2 FQNEAQ (reference sequence). The CDR3 spells CASSLMVRGNSPLHF. The CDR3 nucleotides read TGTGCCAGCAGCTTAATGGTCAGAGGTAATTCACCCCTCCACTTT.